The rows below give T cell receptor beta chains drawn from one sample of a study of regulatory T cells in long-lasting Graves disease. TCRdb re-derived calls from the multiplex PCR reads in MiXCR, one entry per CDR3 protein. The top ten hold approximately 30% of the sample, which has approximately 350,000 distinct CDR3 sequences, over 15% seen once. These same data were also listed under a study on T cells in Graves' hyperthyroidism and ophthalmopathy.

Sequenced material: peripheral blood mononuclear cells (PBMCs), taken at new diagnosis, from a patient treated with antithyroid drugs. All receptors come from a man between 35 and 55 years old with Graves disease. Each CDR3 is given with its conserved first and last residue. The D gene is left open where the match is weak. Clone sizes are given selectively: once, few, many, or a class where the clone is expanded.

cdr3_aa: CASSFGATYNEQFF; cdr3_nt: TGTGCCAGCAGTTTCGGGGCAACCTACAATGAGCAGTTCTTC; clone_size: many; d_call: NA; v_call: TRBV28; j_call: TRBJ2-1
cdr3_aa: CASSMRHTGNYGYTF; cdr3_nt: TGTGCCAGTAGTATGCGACACACCGGGAACTATGGCTACACCTTC; clone_size: few; d_call: NA; v_call: TRBV19; j_call: TRBJ1-2
cdr3_aa: CAISESGRDYGYTF; cdr3_nt: TGTGCCATCAGTGAGTCGGGCAGAGACTATGGCTACACCTTC; clone_size: many; d_call: NA; v_call: TRBV10-3; j_call: TRBJ1-2
cdr3_aa: CASSQYGQLNEQFF; cdr3_nt: TGTGCCAGCAGCCAGTATGGGCAGCTTAATGAGCAGTTCTTC; clone_size: few; d_call: NA; v_call: TRBV5-5; j_call: TRBJ2-1
cdr3_aa: CASSPSGGRVDTQYF; cdr3_nt: TGCGCCAGCAGCCCCTCCGGGGGGCGGGTAGATACGCAGTATTTT; clone_size: many; d_call: NA; v_call: TRBV5-1; j_call: TRBJ2-3
cdr3_aa: CASSLDGGANNEQFF; cdr3_nt: TGTGCCAGCAGCTTAGATGGGGGCGCCAATAATGAGCAGTTCTTC; clone_size: many; d_call: NA; v_call: TRBV11-2; j_call: TRBJ2-1
cdr3_aa: CSARAGGQGQNSPLHF; cdr3_nt: TGCAGTGCTAGAGCGGGGGGACAGGGACAGAATTCACCCCTCCACTTT; clone_size: few; d_call: TRBD1; v_call: TRBV20-1; j_call: TRBJ1-6
cdr3_aa: CAIQGRLENIQYF; cdr3_nt: TGTGCCATCCAGGGCAGGCTGGAAAACATTCAGTACTTC; clone_size: many; d_call: NA; v_call: TRBV10-3; j_call: TRBJ2-4
cdr3_aa: CASSTVTTEKLFF; cdr3_nt: TGTGCCAGTAGTACGGTAACGACTGAAAAACTGTTTTTT; clone_size: NA; d_call: NA; v_call: TRBV19; j_call: TRBJ1-4
cdr3_aa: CASLGGATEAFF; cdr3_nt: TGTGCCAGCCTAGGCGGGGCCACTGAAGCTTTCTTT; clone_size: many; d_call: NA; v_call: TRBV2; j_call: TRBJ1-1
cdr3_aa: CASSFEFYGYTF; cdr3_nt: TGCGCCAGCAGCTTCGAATTCTATGGCTACACCTTC; clone_size: NA; d_call: NA; v_call: TRBV5-1; j_call: TRBJ1-2
cdr3_aa: CAWRVLGADTQYF; cdr3_nt: TGTGCCTGGAGGGTTCTAGGTGCAGATACGCAGTATTTT; clone_size: many; d_call: NA; v_call: TRBV30; j_call: TRBJ2-3
cdr3_aa: CSARGWGTYEQYF; cdr3_nt: TGCAGTGCTAGAGGTTGGGGGACCTACGAGCAGTACTTC; clone_size: many; d_call: NA; v_call: TRBV20-1; j_call: TRBJ2-7
cdr3_aa: CASSQDWRGKSCEQYF; cdr3_nt: TGCGCCAGCAGCCAAGATTGGAGGGGCAAGTCCTGCGAGCAGTACTTC; clone_size: NA; d_call: NA; v_call: TRBV4-3; j_call: TRBJ2-7
cdr3_aa: CASSPAGTGERETQYF; cdr3_nt: TGTGCCAGCAGCCCCGCCGGGACAGGGGAGAGAGAGACCCAGTACTTC; clone_size: NA; d_call: TRBD1; v_call: TRBV5-1; j_call: TRBJ2-5
cdr3_aa: CASSYSSTGDQPQHF; cdr3_nt: TGTGCCAGCAGTTACTCGTCGACAGGAGATCAGCCCCAGCATTTT; clone_size: few; d_call: NA; v_call: TRBV6-2/TRBV6-3; j_call: TRBJ1-5
cdr3_aa: CSARDIWRGGGEQFF; cdr3_nt: TGCAGTGCTAGAGATATCTGGCGGGGGGGGGGTGAGCAGTTCTTC; clone_size: many; d_call: TRBD2; v_call: TRBV20-1; j_call: TRBJ2-1
cdr3_aa: CASSNGAGRLDIQYF; cdr3_nt: TGTGCCAGCAGCAATGGAGCTGGGCGATTAGACATTCAGTACTTC; clone_size: few; d_call: NA; v_call: TRBV7-3; j_call: TRBJ2-4
cdr3_aa: CASSSGPEGYYEQYF; cdr3_nt: TGTGCCAGCAGTTCCGGACCGGAAGGCTACTACGAGCAGTACTTC; clone_size: once; d_call: NA; v_call: TRBV27; j_call: TRBJ2-7
cdr3_aa: CAWSPGQGGKAFF; cdr3_nt: TGTGCCTGGAGTCCCGGACAAGGCGGGAAAGCTTTCTTT; clone_size: NA; d_call: NA; v_call: TRBV30; j_call: TRBJ1-1
cdr3_aa: CASSLGLAGERADTQYF; cdr3_nt: TGTGCCAGCAGCCTCGGACTAGCGGGGGAGCGGGCAGATACGCAGTATTTT; clone_size: NA; d_call: TRBD2; v_call: TRBV11-2; j_call: TRBJ2-3
cdr3_aa: CASSLGLAGPRSYEQYF; cdr3_nt: TGTGCCAGCAGCTTGGGTCTAGCGGGGCCCCGCTCCTACGAGCAGTACTTC; clone_size: many; d_call: TRBD2; v_call: TRBV5-1; j_call: TRBJ2-7
cdr3_aa: CSVNPGLGNYESQYF; cdr3_nt: TGCAGCGTCAACCCTGGGTTGGGTAATTATGAGTCCCAGTACTTC; clone_size: NA; d_call: NA; v_call: TRBV29-1; j_call: TRBJ2-5
cdr3_aa: CASSSPTGTRTDTQYF; cdr3_nt: TGTGCCAGCAGCTCCCCGACCGGGACTAGGACAGATACGCAGTATTTT; clone_size: many; d_call: TRBD2; v_call: TRBV7-8; j_call: TRBJ2-3
cdr3_aa: CSVDLGLAGYTF; cdr3_nt: TGCAGCGTTGACCTCGGACTCGCTGGCTACACCTTC; clone_size: few; d_call: NA; v_call: TRBV29-1; j_call: TRBJ1-2
cdr3_aa: CASLDVMNTEAFF; cdr3_nt: TGTGCCAGTTTGGATGTTATGAACACTGAAGCTTTCTTT; clone_size: few; d_call: NA; v_call: TRBV19; j_call: TRBJ1-1
cdr3_aa: CASSQLAISNQPQHF; cdr3_nt: TGCGCCAGCAGCCAACTCGCGATTAGCAATCAGCCCCAGCATTTT; clone_size: many; d_call: NA; v_call: TRBV4-1; j_call: TRBJ1-5
cdr3_aa: CASSSPSGELFF; cdr3_nt: TGTGCCAGCAGTTCCCCCAGCGGGGAGCTGTTTTTT; clone_size: NA; d_call: NA; v_call: TRBV6-2/TRBV6-3; j_call: TRBJ2-2
cdr3_aa: CASSPLSTDTQYF; cdr3_nt: TGTGCCAGCTCACCCCTTAGCACAGATACGCAGTATTTT; clone_size: many; d_call: NA; v_call: TRBV18; j_call: TRBJ2-3
cdr3_aa: CASSPRDRGNTEAFF; cdr3_nt: TGTGCCAGCAGCCCCCGGGACAGGGGGAACACTGAAGCTTTCTTT; clone_size: many; d_call: TRBD1; v_call: TRBV3-1; j_call: TRBJ1-1
cdr3_aa: CASSLGGGIGYTQYF; cdr3_nt: TGTGCCAGCAGCTTAGGGGGGGGGATTGGGTATACGCAGTATTTT; clone_size: many; d_call: TRBD2; v_call: TRBV7-2; j_call: TRBJ2-3
cdr3_aa: CANHPRGAFCYEQYF; cdr3_nt: TGTGCCAACCACCCCCGAGGGGCCTTTTGCTACGAGCAGTACTTC; clone_size: once; d_call: NA; v_call: TRBV6-2/TRBV6-3; j_call: TRBJ2-7
cdr3_aa: CASSQVSGVNQPQHF; cdr3_nt: TGTGCCAGCAGCCAAGTTTCCGGGGTTAATCAGCCCCAGCATTTT; clone_size: many; d_call: NA; v_call: TRBV3-1; j_call: TRBJ1-5
cdr3_aa: CASSLYQRMNTEAFF; cdr3_nt: TGTGCCAGCAGTTTATATCAGAGAATGAACACTGAAGCTTTCTTT; clone_size: many; d_call: NA; v_call: TRBV28; j_call: TRBJ1-1
cdr3_aa: CASYGSLRDEQYF; cdr3_nt: TGTGCCTCCTACGGGAGCCTGCGGGACGAGCAGTACTTC; clone_size: few; d_call: NA; v_call: TRBV2; j_call: TRBJ2-7
cdr3_aa: CASSQDDRGLGPQHF; cdr3_nt: TGCGCCAGCAGCCAAGACGACAGGGGATTAGGGCCCCAGCATTTT; clone_size: NA; d_call: TRBD1; v_call: TRBV4-1; j_call: TRBJ1-5
cdr3_aa: CASNSYNEQFF; cdr3_nt: TGTGCCAGTAACTCCTACAATGAGCAGTTCTTC; clone_size: many; d_call: NA; v_call: TRBV2; j_call: TRBJ2-1
cdr3_aa: CSARATPGLAGAFTDTQYF; cdr3_nt: TGCAGTGCTAGAGCCACACCGGGACTAGCGGGGGCGTTCACAGATACGCAGTATTTT; clone_size: many; d_call: TRBD2; v_call: TRBV20-1; j_call: TRBJ2-3
cdr3_aa: CASSLTAGAIYGYTF; cdr3_nt: TGTGCCAGCAGTTTGACCGCGGGGGCAATCTATGGCTACACCTTC; clone_size: many; d_call: NA; v_call: TRBV28; j_call: TRBJ1-2
cdr3_aa: CASSVIREAEAFF; cdr3_nt: TGTGCCAGCAGCGTGATCAGGGAGGCTGAAGCTTTCTTT; clone_size: many; d_call: NA; v_call: TRBV7-2; j_call: TRBJ1-1
cdr3_aa: CASSLAGQDIYGYTF; cdr3_nt: TGCGCCAGCAGCTTGGCGGGACAGGATATCTATGGCTACACCTTC; clone_size: many; d_call: TRBD1; v_call: TRBV5-1; j_call: TRBJ1-2
cdr3_aa: CASSLAAGAATDTQYF; cdr3_nt: TGCGCCAGCAGCTTGGCGGCGGGAGCCGCTACAGATACGCAGTATTTT; clone_size: many; d_call: TRBD2; v_call: TRBV5-1; j_call: TRBJ2-3
cdr3_aa: CASSSVGAETQYF; cdr3_nt: TGTGCCAGCAGTTCAGTGGGGGCAGAGACCCAGTACTTC; clone_size: NA; d_call: NA; v_call: TRBV12-3/TRBV12-4; j_call: TRBJ2-5
cdr3_aa: CASSNPSDLPTNEQFF; cdr3_nt: TGTGCCAGCAGTAACCCTTCGGACCTTCCGACAAATGAGCAGTTCTTC; clone_size: many; d_call: NA; v_call: TRBV2; j_call: TRBJ2-1
cdr3_aa: CASSLEGARNIQYF; cdr3_nt: TGTGCCAGCAGTTTGGAGGGGGCTCGGAACATTCAGTACTTC; clone_size: many; d_call: NA; v_call: TRBV12-3/TRBV12-4; j_call: TRBJ2-4
cdr3_aa: CASSPPGGLMNTEAFF; cdr3_nt: TGTGCCAGCAGTCCTCCCGGAGGGCTAATGAACACTGAAGCTTTCTTT; clone_size: many; d_call: NA; v_call: TRBV2; j_call: TRBJ1-1
cdr3_aa: CASSSAKTGPIQYF; cdr3_nt: TGTGCCAGCAGCAGCGCAAAAACAGGCCCCATTCAGTACTTC; clone_size: many; d_call: NA; v_call: TRBV11-2; j_call: TRBJ2-4
cdr3_aa: CSAERLGTRNQPQHF; cdr3_nt: TGCAGTGCAGAGAGGCTTGGCACCCGCAATCAGCCCCAGCATTTT; clone_size: NA; d_call: NA; v_call: TRBV20-1; j_call: TRBJ1-5
cdr3_aa: CASSRDRWDYGYTF; cdr3_nt: TGTGCCAGCAGTAGGGACAGGTGGGACTATGGCTACACCTTC; clone_size: many; d_call: TRBD1; v_call: TRBV11-1; j_call: TRBJ1-2
cdr3_aa: CASSHDRVYGYTF; cdr3_nt: TGTGCCAGCAGCCACGACAGGGTCTATGGCTACACCTTC; clone_size: NA; d_call: TRBD1; v_call: TRBV14; j_call: TRBJ1-2
cdr3_aa: CATSEGENTGELFF; cdr3_nt: TGTGCCACCAGTGAAGGGGAAAACACCGGGGAGCTGTTTTTT; clone_size: once; d_call: NA; v_call: TRBV24-1; j_call: TRBJ2-2
cdr3_aa: CASTAQPGQVLSGANVLTF; cdr3_nt: TGTGCCAGTACCGCCCAACCGGGACAGGTACTCTCTGGGGCCAACGTCCTGACTTTC; clone_size: few; d_call: TRBD1; v_call: TRBV19; j_call: TRBJ2-6
cdr3_aa: CASQRGLGNTIYF; cdr3_nt: TGTGCCAGCCAGAGGGGGCTAGGAAACACCATATATTTT; clone_size: few; d_call: TRBD1; v_call: TRBV9; j_call: TRBJ1-3